This T cell receptor (beta chain) was recorded in a study of a mutant IDH1 vaccine in newly diagnosed glioma. Study information: Vaccination was launched 4-6 weeks after radiotherapy alone, or with temozolomide cycles. Those enrolled had earlier been treated with radiotherapy, temozolomide, or both, mostly both. Visit V12 was at week 35; visit V13 was at week 47. Study conclusions and caveats: Patients mounted vaccine-induced immune responses in 93.3% of cases.

Produced via immunoSEQ multiplex PCR; TCRdb's table is partial and in-frame only. The sample holds roughly 30,000 clones, over 65% seen once. Noted time point: week 35, safety follow-up. Every vaccination contained 300 ug of the mutant IDH1 20-mer peptide and was paired with topical imiquimod. This clone has only a few counts. Its antigen is still unknown. Germline V CDR1 and CDR2: LGHNT, FRNRAP. Trimming pared 1 base from V and 3 bases from J, leaving 6 bases between. This CDR3 is built from 13 residues. Sequenced material: PBMCs, taken from a glioma patient whose treatment included an IDH1 peptide vaccine. The chain is built from TRBV12-5 and TRBJ1-1; unclear D gene. This receptor was identified in a man aged 30 to 39 with glioma. In DNA form, the CDR3 reads TGTGCTAGTGGTTTGGGGTCGCACACTGAAGCTTTCTTT. Translating it yields CASGLGSHTEAFF.